Listed here are 15 T cell receptor beta chains from one sample, sequenced in a study of blood T cell repertoires in COVID-19. Sequenced by immunoSEQ multiplex PCR; TCRdb stores in-frame clones only, minus some. The sample records approximately 57,000 clones, about four fifths being singletons. Input material: peripheral blood. Every receptor here comes from a woman over 75 with acute or convalescent COVID-19.

This clone occurred a few times. The CDR3 DNA reads as TGTGCCAGCAGCGTAGGCGCAGGGGCTACGTACGAGCAGTACTTC. Its translation: CASSVGAGATYEQYF. This chain links TRBV9 with TRBJ2-7; D is perhaps TRBD1 (6 bases). Germline V gene data show CDR1 as SGDLS and CDR2 as YYNGEE. The V and J ends lost 0 bases and 4 bases respectively, with 14 bases between them. The CDR3 has 15 residues.

The CDR3: CASSLEINWGYTF. In nucleotides, the CDR3 is TGTGCCAGCAGCTTAGAAATTAACTGGGGCTACACCTTC. The rearrangement uses TRBV11-2 and TRBJ1-2; D remains unclear. V was pared by 0 bases and J by 8 bases, with 10 bases between. Germline CDR1 is SGHAT and CDR2 is FQNNGV. The length of the CDR3 is 13 residues.

The chain employs TRBV12-3 or TRBV12-4 and TRBJ2-7; TRBD2 matches at 8 bases. V was clipped by 5 bases and J by 2 bases; unmatched bases: 2. This CDR3 spans 13 amino acids. The CDR3 DNA reads TGTGCCAGCAGTCGGGGGGGTGCCTACGAGCAGTACTTC. As protein: CASSRGGAYEQYF.

V is TRBV4-1 and J is TRBJ2-5; tentative D call: TRBD2 (7 bases). The V gene's germline CDR1 is MGHRA and CDR2 YSYEKL. The length of the CDR3 is 15 residues. V dropped 3 bases and J dropped 2 bases, with 13 bases sitting between them. The CDR3 DNA follows: TGCGCCAGCAGCCAGGTCGGGGGGCCACAAGAGACCCAGTACTTC. It codes for CASSQVGGPQETQYF.

The chain joins TRBV25-1 to TRBJ1-2; 7 bases fit TRBD1. Unmatched junction bases numbered 5, after V lost 2 bases and J lost 2 bases. From germline, CDR1 is MGHDK and CDR2 SYGVNS. This CDR3 comprises 15 residues. CDR3 DNA sequence: TGTGCCAGCAGTGAAGGGACAGCGAACAACTATGGCTACACCTTC. Translation: CASSEGTANNYGYTF.

This clone occurred a few times. V gene TRBV6-1 combines with J gene TRBJ1-3; a possible D gene is TRBD1 (5 bases). Between the trimmed V and J ends, which lost 4 bases and 0 bases, there was a span of 16 bases. CDR1 and CDR2 (germline): MNHNS, SASEGT. This CDR3 comprises 17 residues. The CDR3 is CASSAGEVGSSGNTIYF. The DNA for the CDR3 is TGTGCCAGCAGTGCGGGGGAGGTGGGAAGCTCTGGAAACACCATATATTTT.

The gene calls are TRBV27 and TRBJ1-1, with D possibly TRBD1 on 6 matching bases. V dropped 1 base and J dropped 4 bases, with 13 bases sitting between them. The CDR3 is made up of 15 amino acids. Per the germline V gene, CDR1 is MNHEY and CDR2 is SMNVEV (reference sequence). The CDR3 DNA follows: TGTGCCAGCAGTTTATTACAGGGAGTCGCCACTGAAGCTTTCTTT. Translation: CASSLLQGVATEAFF.

This chain joins TRBV11-2 and TRBJ2-2, with D unclear. The ends were cut back, 6 bases at V and 5 bases at J, with 13 bases in the middle. The CDR3 is made up of 14 amino acids. Germline CDR1 SGHAT, CDR2 FQNNGV. The CDR3 protein is CASSPQLATGELFF. DNA of the CDR3: TGTGCCAGCAGTCCCCAGTTGGCAACCGGGGAGCTGTTTTTT.

This sequence joins TRBV2 and TRBJ2-7; tentatively, D is TRBD2 (5 bases). Deletions cut 0 bases from V and 5 bases from J, with 11 bases between. Germline V gives CDR1 SNHLY, CDR2 FYNNEI. CDR3 length equals 14 residues. CDR3 nucleotides: TGTGCCAGCAGTGAAGCCCCCCTAGCTAACGAGCAGTACTTC. The encoded protein is CASSEAPLANEQYF.

This clone was detected only once. The chain is built from TRBV28 and TRBJ2-7; D is unresolved. Deletions cut 6 bases from V and 1 base from J, with 7 bases between. Germline values: CDR1 MDHEN, CDR2 SYDVKM. The CDR3 is 12 amino acids. CDR3 loop: CASSQASYEQYF. As DNA, the CDR3 is TGTGCCAGCAGCCAGGCGTCCTACGAGCAGTACTTC.

The chain employs TRBV21-1 and TRBJ1-1. TRBV21-1 is reported as a pseudogene. The length of the CDR3 is 15 residues. The CDR3 sequence: CASSKEEAGITEAFF. CDR3 DNA sequence: TGTGCCAGCAGCAAAGAGGAAGCGGGAATCACTGAAGCTTTCTTT.

The rearrangement uses TRBV19 and TRBJ2-1; 9 nucleotides match TRBD1. The ends lost 8 bases at V and 7 bases at J; junction bases unmatched: 6. This CDR3 contains 13 residues. Germline CDR1 LNHDA, CDR2 SQIVND (reference sequence). In DNA, the CDR3 is TGTGCCAGTTCCCGGACAGGGGAGAATGAGCAGTTCTTC. It is translated as CASSRTGENEQFF.

The chain links TRBV15 to TRBJ2-1, with D unclear. This CDR3 has 13 amino acids. Germline values: CDR1 LNHNV, CDR2 YYDKDF (reference sequence). With 5 bases removed from V and 8 bases from J, the gap between germline ends came to 13 bases. CDR3 coding DNA: TGTGCCACCAGCCCTCGTAGCACGGATGAGCAGTTCTTC. Amino acids: CATSPRSTDEQFF.

This rearrangement joins TRBV4-1 to TRBJ2-7; 7 bases are shared with TRBD1. Trimming removed 0 bases from V and 4 bases from J; junction bases left unmatched: 15. The CDR3 spans 18 residues. CDR1 is MGHRA and CDR2 is YSYEKL in the germline V gene. The CDR3 bases are TGCGCCAGCAGCCAAGACCTGGGTTTTAGGGCAGGGGGTTACGAGCAGTACTTC. Protein product: CASSQDLGFRAGGYEQYF.

The chain has TRBV7-3 and TRBJ2-1; maybe TRBD2 (6 bases). V was clipped by 5 bases and J by 5 bases, with 16 bases between them. CDR1 and CDR2 from the germline V gene are SGHTA and FQGTGA. The CDR3 extends over 15 amino acids. For the CDR3, the DNA is TGTGCCAGCAGCACCGGCGGGACGGGGGACAATGAGCAGTTCTTC. Its translation: CASSTGGTGDNEQFF. Combining the CDR3 with reference TRBV7-3 and TRBJ2-1 gives the whole variable domain GAGVSQTPSNKVTEKGKYVELRCDPISGHTALYWYRQSLGQGPEFLIYFQGTGAADDSGLPNDRFFAVRPEGSVSTLKIQRTERGDSAVYLCASSTGGTGDNEQFFGPGTRLTVL.